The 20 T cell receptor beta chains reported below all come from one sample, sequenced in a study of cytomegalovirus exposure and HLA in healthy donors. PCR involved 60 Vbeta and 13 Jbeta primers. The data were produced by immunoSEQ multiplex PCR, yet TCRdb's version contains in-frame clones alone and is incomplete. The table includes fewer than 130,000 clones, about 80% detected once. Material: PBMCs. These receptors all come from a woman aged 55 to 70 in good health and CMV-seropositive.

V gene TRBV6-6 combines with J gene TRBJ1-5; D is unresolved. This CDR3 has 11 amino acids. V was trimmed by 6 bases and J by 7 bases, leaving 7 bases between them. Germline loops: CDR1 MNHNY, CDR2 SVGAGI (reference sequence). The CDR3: CASRSVQPQHF. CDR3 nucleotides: TGTGCCAGCAGGTCGGTCCAGCCCCAGCATTTT.

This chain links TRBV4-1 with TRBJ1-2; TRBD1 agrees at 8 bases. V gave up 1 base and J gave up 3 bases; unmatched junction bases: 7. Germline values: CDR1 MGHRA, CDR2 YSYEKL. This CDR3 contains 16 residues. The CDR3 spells CASSQAMTGEHYGYTF. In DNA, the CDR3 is TGCGCCAGCAGCCAAGCCATGACAGGGGAACACTATGGCTACACCTTC.

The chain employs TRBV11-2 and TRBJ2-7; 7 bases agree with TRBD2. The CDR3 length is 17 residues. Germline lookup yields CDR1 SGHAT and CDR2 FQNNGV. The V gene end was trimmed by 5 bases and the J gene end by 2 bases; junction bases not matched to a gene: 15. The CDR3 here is CASSHLGGAKTAYEQYF. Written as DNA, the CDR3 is TGTGCCAGCAGCCACCTGGGAGGGGCTAAGACGGCCTACGAGCAGTACTTC.

DNA of the CDR3: TGTGCCAGCAGCCCGCAAGGGGGATGGTACAATGAGCAGTTCTTC. Its translation: CASSPQGGWYNEQFF. The rearrangement joins TRBV7-3 to TRBJ2-1; the D gene is possibly TRBD1 (6 bases). Looked up from germline, CDR1 is SGHTA and CDR2 is FQGTGA. This CDR3 has 15 amino acids. With 5 bases removed from V and 4 bases from J, the gap between germline ends came to 15 bases.

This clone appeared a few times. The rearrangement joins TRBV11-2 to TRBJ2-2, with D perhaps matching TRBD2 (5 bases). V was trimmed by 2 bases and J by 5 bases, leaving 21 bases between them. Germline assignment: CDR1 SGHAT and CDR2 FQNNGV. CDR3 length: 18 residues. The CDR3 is CASSLIGKARWLTGELFF. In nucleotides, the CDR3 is TGTGCCAGCAGCTTAATCGGGAAGGCGAGGTGGTTGACCGGGGAGCTGTTTTTT.

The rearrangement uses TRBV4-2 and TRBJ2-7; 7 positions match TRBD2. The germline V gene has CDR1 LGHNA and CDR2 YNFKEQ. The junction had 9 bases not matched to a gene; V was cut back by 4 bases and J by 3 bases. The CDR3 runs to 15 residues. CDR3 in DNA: TGTGCCAGCAGCCCTACGGGACTAAAAAGCTACGAGCAGTACTTC. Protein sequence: CASSPTGLKSYEQYF.

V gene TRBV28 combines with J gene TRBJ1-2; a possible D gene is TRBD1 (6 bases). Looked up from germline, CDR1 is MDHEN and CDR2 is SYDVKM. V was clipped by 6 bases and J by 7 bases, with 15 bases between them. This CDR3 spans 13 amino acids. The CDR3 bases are TGTGCCAGCAGCGAGGGGGGGAGTAGTGGCTACACCTTC. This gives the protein CASSEGGSSGYTF.

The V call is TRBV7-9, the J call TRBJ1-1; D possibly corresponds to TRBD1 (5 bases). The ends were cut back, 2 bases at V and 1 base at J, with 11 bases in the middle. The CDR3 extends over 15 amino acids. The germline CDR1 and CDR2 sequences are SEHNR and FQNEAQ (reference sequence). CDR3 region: CASSLKDKTNTEAFF. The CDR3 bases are TGTGCCAGCAGCTTAAAGGACAAGACGAACACTGAAGCTTTCTTT.

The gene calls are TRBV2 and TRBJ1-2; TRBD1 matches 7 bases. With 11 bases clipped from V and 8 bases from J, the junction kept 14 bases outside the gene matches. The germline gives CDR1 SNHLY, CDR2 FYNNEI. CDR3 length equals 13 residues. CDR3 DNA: TGTGCCTCAGCCCGCGAGGGGGCGGGGGGCTACACCTTC. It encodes CASAREGAGGYTF.

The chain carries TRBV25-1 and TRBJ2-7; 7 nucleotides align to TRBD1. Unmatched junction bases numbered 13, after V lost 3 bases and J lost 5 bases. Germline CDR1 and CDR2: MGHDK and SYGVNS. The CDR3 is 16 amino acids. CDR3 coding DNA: TGTGCCAGCAGTGATCGTCGACAGGGAAGCATCCACGAGCAGTACTTC. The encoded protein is CASSDRRQGSIHEQYF.

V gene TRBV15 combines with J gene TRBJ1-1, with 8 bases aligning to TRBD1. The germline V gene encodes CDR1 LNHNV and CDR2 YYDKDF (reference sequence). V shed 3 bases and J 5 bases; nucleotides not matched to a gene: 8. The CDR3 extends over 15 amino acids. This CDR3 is CATSSWTGRGTEAFF. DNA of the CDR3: TGTGCCACCAGCAGTTGGACAGGGAGGGGAACTGAAGCTTTCTTT.

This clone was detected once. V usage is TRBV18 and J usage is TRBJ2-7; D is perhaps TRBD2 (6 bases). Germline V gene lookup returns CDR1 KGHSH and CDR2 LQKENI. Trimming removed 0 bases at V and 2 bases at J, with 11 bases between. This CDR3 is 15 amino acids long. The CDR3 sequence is CASSPPAGGPYEQYF. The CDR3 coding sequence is TGTGCCAGCTCACCACCCGCCGGAGGGCCCTACGAGCAGTACTTC.

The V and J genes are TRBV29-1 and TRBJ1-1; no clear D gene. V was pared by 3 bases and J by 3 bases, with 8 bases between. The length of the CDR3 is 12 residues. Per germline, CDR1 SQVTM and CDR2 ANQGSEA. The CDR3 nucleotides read TGCAGCGTTGATTCTGCGGACACTGAAGCTTTCTTT. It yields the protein CSVDSADTEAFF.

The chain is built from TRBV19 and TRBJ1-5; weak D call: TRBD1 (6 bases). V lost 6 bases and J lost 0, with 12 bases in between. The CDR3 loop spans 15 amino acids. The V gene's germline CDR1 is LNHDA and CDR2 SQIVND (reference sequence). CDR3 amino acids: CASRRTVSSNQPQHF. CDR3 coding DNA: TGTGCCAGTAGACGGACAGTTTCTAGCAATCAGCCCCAGCATTTT.

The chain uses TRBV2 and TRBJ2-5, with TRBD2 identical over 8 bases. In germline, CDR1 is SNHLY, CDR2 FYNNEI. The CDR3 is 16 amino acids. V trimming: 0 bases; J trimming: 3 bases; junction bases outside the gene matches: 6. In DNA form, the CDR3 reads TGTGCCAGCAGTGAAGCGCTTCCCGGGAGGGAAGAGACCCAGTACTTC. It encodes CASSEALPGREETQYF.

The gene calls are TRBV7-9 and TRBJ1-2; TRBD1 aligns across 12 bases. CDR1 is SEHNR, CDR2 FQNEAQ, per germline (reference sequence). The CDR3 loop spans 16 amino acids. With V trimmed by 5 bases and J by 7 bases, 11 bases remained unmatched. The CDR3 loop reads CASSPLPGQGARGYTF. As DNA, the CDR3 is TGTGCCAGCAGCCCATTACCGGGACAGGGGGCTCGTGGCTACACCTTC.

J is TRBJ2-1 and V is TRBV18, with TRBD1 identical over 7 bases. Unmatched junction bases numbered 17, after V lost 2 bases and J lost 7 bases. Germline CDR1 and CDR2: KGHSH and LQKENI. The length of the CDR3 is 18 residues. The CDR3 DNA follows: TGTGCCAGCTCACCAAAAATTCTGGACAGGTCTAGTAGGAATGAGCAGTTCTTC. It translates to CASSPKILDRSSRNEQFF.

This chain's CDR3 is CASSVSEGAINYGYTF. In DNA, the CDR3 is TGCGCCAGCAGTGTTTCCGAAGGGGCCATTAACTATGGCTACACCTTC. The V gene is TRBV10-2, the J gene TRBJ1-2, with D perhaps matching TRBD1 (5 bases). Trimming took off 4 bases at V and 1 base at J, with 16 bases between the two ends. In germline, CDR1 is WSHSY, CDR2 SAAADI. The CDR3 runs to 16 residues.

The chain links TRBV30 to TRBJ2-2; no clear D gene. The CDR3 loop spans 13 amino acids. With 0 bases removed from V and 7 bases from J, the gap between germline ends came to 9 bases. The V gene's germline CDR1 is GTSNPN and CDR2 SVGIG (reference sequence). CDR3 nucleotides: TGTGCCTGGAGTGTACTTCGTGTCGGGGAGCTGTTTTTT. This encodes CAWSVLRVGELFF.

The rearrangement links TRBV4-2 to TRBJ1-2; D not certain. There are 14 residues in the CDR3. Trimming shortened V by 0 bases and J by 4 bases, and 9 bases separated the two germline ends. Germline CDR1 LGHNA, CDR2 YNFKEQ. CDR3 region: CASSQDPTPYGYTF. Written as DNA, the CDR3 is TGTGCCAGCAGCCAAGATCCAACTCCCTATGGCTACACCTTC.